This T cell receptor beta chain was sequenced during a study of blood T cell repertoires in COVID-19. Study context: Two negative PCRs, clearance, or symptom resolution characterized the recovered Cohort 3 donors. Sites across the United States, Italy and Spain contributed samples from acute and convalescent COVID-19.

Which cohort a participant joined came from the clinical history participants gave. Authors' data handling: It was from reference gene primer amplification that nucleated cell counts were estimated. Method: immunoSEQ multiplex PCR; TCRdb's copy keeps in-frame clones and lacks some. V and J calls and clone size follow that table, whereas D and trimming were derived from the DNA. Among some 330,000 clones, around 87% were seen once, and the ten largest hold approximately 1.9%. This CDR3 spans 16 amino acids. Looked up from germline, CDR1 is LNHDA and CDR2 is SQIVND (reference sequence). V gave up 2 bases and J gave up 8 bases, with 18 bases separating them.

The V and J genes are TRBV19 and TRBJ1-4; D ambiguous. This TCR was sampled from a man aged 40-49 years in a cohort exposed to, infected with or recovered from COVID-19 (not recorded which). Sequenced input: PBMCs or T cells enriched from blood (not recorded which). Written as DNA, the CDR3 is TGTGCCAGTAGTATACCGTGGAGGGCAAGGGAAGAAAAACTGTTTTTT. This codes for CASSIPWRAREEKLFF. The full variable domain, in which reference TRBV19 and TRBJ1-4 provide the parts outside the CDR3, is DGGITQSPKYLFRKEGQNVTLSCEQNLNHDAMYWYRQDPGQGLRLIYYSQIVNDFQKGDIAEGYSVSREKKESFPLTVTSAQKNPTAFYLCASSIPWRAREEKLFFGSGTQLSVL.